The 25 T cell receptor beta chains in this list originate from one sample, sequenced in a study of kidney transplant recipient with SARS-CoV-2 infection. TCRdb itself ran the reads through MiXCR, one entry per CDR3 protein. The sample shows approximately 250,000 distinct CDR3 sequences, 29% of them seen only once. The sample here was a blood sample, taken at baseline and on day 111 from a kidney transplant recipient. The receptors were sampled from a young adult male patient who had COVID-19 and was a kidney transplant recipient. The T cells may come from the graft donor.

As DNA, the CDR3 is TGCAGTTCACCCAATCCCGGGACAGGGGAGGGCGAGCAGTACTTC. It yields the protein CSSPNPGTGEGEQYF. V gene TRBV20-1 combines with J gene TRBJ2-7; TRBD1 agrees at 10 bases. CDR3 size: 15 residues. Germline CDR1 is DFQATT and CDR2 is SNEGSKA (reference sequence). V was clipped by 8 bases and J by 6 bases; unmatched bases: 16.

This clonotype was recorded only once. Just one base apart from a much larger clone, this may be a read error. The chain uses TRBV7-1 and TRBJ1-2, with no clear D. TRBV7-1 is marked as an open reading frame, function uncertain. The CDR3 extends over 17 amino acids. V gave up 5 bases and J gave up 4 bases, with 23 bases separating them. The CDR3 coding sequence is TGTGCCAGCAGCACATACTCTCACGAGGGAAGGACCTATGGCTACACCTTC. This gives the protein CASSTYSHEGRTYGYTF.

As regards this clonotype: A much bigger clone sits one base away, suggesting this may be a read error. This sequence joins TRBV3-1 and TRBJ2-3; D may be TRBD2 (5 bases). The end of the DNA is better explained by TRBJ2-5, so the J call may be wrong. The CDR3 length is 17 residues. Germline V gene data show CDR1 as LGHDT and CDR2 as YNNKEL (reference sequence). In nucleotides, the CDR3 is TGTGCCAGCAGCGGCGGGCTTCCCATTTCTTTCTCTGAGCCCCAGTACTTC. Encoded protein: CASSGGLPISFSEPQYF.

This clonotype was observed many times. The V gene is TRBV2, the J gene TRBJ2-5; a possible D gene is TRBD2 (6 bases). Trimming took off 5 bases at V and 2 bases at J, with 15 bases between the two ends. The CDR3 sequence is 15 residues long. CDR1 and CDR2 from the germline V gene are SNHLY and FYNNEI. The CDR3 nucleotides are TGTGCCAGCAGTAGGTTCTCCGGGACTCAAGAGACCCAGTACTTC. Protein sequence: CASSRFSGTQETQYF.

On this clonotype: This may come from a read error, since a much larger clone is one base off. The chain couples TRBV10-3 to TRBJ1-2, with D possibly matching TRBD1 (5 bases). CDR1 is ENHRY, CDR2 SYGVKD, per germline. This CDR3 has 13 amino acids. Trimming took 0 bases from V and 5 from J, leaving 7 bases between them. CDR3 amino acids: CAISESRGYGYTF. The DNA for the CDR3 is TGTGCCATCAGTGAGTCGCGGGGGTATGGCTACACCTTC.

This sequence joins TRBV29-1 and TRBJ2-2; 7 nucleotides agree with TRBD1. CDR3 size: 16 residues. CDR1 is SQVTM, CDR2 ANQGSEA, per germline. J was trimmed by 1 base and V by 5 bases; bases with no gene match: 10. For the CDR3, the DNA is TGCAGCGTTAGACAAAAGGGACAGCAGAACACCGGGGAGCTGTTTTTT. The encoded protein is CSVRQKGQQNTGELFF.

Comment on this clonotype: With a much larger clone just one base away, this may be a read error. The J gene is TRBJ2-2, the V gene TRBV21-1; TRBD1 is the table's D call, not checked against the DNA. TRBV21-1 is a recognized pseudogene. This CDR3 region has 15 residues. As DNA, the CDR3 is TGTGCCAGCAGCAAGAAGGACAGGAACACCGGGGAGCTGTTTTTT. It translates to CASSKKDRNTGELFF.

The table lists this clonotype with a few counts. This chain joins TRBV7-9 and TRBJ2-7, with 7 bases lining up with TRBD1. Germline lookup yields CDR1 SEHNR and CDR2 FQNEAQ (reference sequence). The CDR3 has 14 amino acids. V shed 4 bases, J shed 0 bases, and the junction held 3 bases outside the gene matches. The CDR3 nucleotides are TGTGCCAGCAGCTGGGGACAGAACTCCTACGAGCAGTACTTC. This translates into CASSWGQNSYEQYF.

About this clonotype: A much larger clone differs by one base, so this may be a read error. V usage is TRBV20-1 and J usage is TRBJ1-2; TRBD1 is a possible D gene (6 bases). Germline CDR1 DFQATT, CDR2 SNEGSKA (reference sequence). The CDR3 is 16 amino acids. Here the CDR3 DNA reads TGCAGTGCTTACCGGGGGCTGTTTCGAAAGACCTATGGCTACGCCTTC. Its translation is CSAYRGLFRKTYGYAF.

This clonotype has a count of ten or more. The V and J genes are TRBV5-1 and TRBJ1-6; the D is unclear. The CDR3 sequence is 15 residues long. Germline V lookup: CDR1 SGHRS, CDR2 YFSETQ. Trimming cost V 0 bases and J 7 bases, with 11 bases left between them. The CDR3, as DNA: TGCGCCAGCAGCTTGGATGGGTGGTTGAATTCACCCCTCCACTTT. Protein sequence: CASSLDGWLNSPLHF.

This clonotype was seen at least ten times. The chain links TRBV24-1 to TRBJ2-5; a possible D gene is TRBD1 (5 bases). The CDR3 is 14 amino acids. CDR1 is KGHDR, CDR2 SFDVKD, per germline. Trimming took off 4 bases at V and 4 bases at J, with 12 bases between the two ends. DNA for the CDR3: TGTGCCACCAGTGACGGCAGGGTTCGAGAGACCCAGTACTTC. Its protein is CATSDGRVRETQYF.

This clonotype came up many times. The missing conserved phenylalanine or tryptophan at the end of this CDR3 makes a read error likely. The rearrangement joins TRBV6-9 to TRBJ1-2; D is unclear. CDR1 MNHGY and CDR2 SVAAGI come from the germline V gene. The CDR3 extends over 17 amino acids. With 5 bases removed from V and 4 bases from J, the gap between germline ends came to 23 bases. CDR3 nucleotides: TGTGCCAGCAGTCCCCACCGGCCTTACGGAAAGACCTATGGCTACACCTTA. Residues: CASSPHRPYGKTYGYTL.

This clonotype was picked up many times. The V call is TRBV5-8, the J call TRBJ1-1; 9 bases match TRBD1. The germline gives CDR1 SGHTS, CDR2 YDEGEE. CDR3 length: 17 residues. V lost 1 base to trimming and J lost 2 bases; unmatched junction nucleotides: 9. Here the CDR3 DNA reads TGTGCCAGCAGCTTGTTCGGGACAGGGAGGTTTAACACTGAAGCTTTCTTT. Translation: CASSLFGTGRFNTEAFF.

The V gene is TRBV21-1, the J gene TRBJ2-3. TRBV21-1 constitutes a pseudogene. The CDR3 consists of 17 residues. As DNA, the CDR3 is TGTGCCAGCAGCGGCACGATAGCTACAGTCATGCAAGATACGCAGTATTTT. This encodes CASSGTIATVMQDTQYF.

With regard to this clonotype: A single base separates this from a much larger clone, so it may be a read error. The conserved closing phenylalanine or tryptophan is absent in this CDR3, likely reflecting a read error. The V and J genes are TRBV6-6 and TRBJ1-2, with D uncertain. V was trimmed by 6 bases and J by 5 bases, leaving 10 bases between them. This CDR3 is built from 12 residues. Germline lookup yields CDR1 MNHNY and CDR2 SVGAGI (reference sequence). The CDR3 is CASSPADYGYTL. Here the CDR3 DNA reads TGTGCCAGCAGCCCCGCCGATTATGGCTACACCCTC.

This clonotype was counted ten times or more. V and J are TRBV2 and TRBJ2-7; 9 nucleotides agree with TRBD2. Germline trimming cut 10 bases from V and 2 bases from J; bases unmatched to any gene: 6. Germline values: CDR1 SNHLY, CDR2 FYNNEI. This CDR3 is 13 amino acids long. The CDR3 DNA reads TGTGCCATCCCGGTAGCGGGAGCCTACGAGCAGTACTTC. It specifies CAIPVAGAYEQYF. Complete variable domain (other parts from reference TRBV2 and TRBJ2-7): EPEVTQTPSHQVTQMGQEVILRCVPISNHLYFYWYRQILGQKVEFLVSFYNNEISEKSEIFDDQFSVERPDGSNFTLKIRSTKLEDSAMYFCAIPVAGAYEQYFGPGTRLTVT.

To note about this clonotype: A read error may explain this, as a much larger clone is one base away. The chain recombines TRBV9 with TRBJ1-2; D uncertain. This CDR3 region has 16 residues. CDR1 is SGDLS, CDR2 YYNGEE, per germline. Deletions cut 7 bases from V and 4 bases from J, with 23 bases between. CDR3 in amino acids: CASRQSYSRKTYGYTF. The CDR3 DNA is TGTGCCAGCCGGCAATCGTACTCAAGAAAGACCTATGGCTACACCTTC.

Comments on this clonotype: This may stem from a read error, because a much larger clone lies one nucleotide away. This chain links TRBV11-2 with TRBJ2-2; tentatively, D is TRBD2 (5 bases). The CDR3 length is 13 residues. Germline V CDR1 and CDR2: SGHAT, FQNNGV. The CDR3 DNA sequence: TGTGCCAGCAGTCCCCGACATTCCGGGGAGCCGTTTTTT. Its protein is CASSPRHSGEPFF.

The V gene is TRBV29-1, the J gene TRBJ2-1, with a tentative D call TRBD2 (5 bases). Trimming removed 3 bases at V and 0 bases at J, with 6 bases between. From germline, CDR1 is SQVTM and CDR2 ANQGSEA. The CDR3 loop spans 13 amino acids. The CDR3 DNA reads TGCAGCGTTGATGGGAGCTCCTACAATGAGCAGTTCTTC. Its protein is CSVDGSSYNEQFF.

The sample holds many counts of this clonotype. As DNA, the CDR3 is TGCAGCGGGAGACTAGCGGGAGTATACAATGAGCAGTTCTTC. Its translation is CSGRLAGVYNEQFF. The rearrangement uses TRBV29-1 and TRBJ2-1; TRBD2 matches at 12 bases. The CDR3 consists of 14 residues. Germline CDR1 reads SQVTM; CDR2 reads ANQGSEA. V shed 7 bases and J 4 bases; nucleotides not matched to a gene: 5.

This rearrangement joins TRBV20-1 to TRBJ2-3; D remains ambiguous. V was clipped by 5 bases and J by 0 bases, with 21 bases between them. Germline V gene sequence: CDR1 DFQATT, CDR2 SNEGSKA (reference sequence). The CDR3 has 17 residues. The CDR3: CSAGPPGPQSSTDTQYF. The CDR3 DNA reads TGCAGTGCTGGCCCTCCTGGACCCCAATCGAGCACAGATACGCAGTATTTT.

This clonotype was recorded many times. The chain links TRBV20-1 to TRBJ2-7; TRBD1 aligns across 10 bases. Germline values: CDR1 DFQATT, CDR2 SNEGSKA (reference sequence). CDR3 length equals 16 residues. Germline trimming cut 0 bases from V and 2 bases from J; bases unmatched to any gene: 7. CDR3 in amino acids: CSARDLWTGGTYEQYF. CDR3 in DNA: TGCAGTGCTAGAGATCTCTGGACAGGGGGGACCTACGAGCAGTACTTC.

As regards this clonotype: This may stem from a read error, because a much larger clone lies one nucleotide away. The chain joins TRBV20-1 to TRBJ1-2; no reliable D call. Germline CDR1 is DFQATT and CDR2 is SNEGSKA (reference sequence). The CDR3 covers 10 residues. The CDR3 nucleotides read TGCAATACCTCAGACTATGGCTACACCTTC. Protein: CNTSDYGYTF.

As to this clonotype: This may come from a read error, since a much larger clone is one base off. This CDR3 is CASSVVGSNPPLHF. In DNA form, the CDR3 reads TGTGCCAGCAGCGTAGTGGGCAGTAATCCACCCCTCCACTTT. The genes are TRBV9 and TRBJ1-6; D call uncertain. This CDR3 is 14 amino acids long. From germline, CDR1 is SGDLS and CDR2 YYNGEE.

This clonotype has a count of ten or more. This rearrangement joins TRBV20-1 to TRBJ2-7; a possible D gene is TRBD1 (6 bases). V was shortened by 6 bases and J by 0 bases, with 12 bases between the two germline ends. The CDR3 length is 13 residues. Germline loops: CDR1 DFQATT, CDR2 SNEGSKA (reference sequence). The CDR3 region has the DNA TGCAGTGCCGGGACATCTAACTCCTACGAGCAGTACTTC. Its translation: CSAGTSNSYEQYF.